This entry lists 20 T cell receptor beta chains sequenced from one sample in a study of T cells after yellow fever vaccination. MiXCR, applied by TCRdb to the 5' RACE reads, yields one record per CDR3 protein. The sample has approximately 150,000 distinct CDR3 sequences; about 7.7% are singletons. The specimen was CD4+ T cells sorted from PBMCs, collected 5 days after the yellow fever booster vaccination. The receptors stem from a man aged 30 to 45 who received the YFV17D yellow fever vaccine.

In its sample, this clonotype was seen many times. V is TRBV5-1 and J is TRBJ1-1; D might be TRBD1 (6 bases). This CDR3 has 14 residues. Germline V gene sequence: CDR1 SGHRS, CDR2 YFSETQ. Trimming stripped 3 bases from V and 0 bases from J, with 9 bases between. The CDR3 loop reads CASSSRTVNTEAFF. The CDR3 DNA reads TGCGCCAGCAGCTCGCGGACAGTGAACACTGAAGCTTTCTTT.

The V gene is TRBV7-6, the J gene TRBJ1-2, with 7 nucleotides matching TRBD1. Germline CDR1 and CDR2: SGHVS and FNYEAQ. The CDR3 runs 16 residues. J lost 7 bases, V lost 1 base, and 12 bases had no gene match. The CDR3 here is CASSLDGRGGRVGYTF. The CDR3 coding sequence is TGTGCCAGCAGCTTAGATGGAAGAGGGGGCAGGGTTGGCTACACCTTC.

This clonotype was found many times. The gene calls are TRBV29-1 and TRBJ2-6; no firm D call. The germline gives CDR1 SQVTM, CDR2 ANQGSEA. The V and J ends lost 8 bases and 0 bases respectively, with 5 bases between them. The CDR3 contains 12 residues. This CDR3 reads CSFVSGANVLTF. The CDR3 bases are TGCAGCTTCGTCTCTGGGGCCAACGTCCTGACTTTC.

This clonotype was picked up many times. The chain links TRBV9 to TRBJ2-1; 9 bases align to TRBD1. This CDR3 has 14 residues. Germline lookup yields CDR1 SGDLS and CDR2 YYNGEE. The V segment lost 3 bases and the J segment 4 bases; nucleotides outside the gene matches: 2. The CDR3 region is CASSAGQGYNEQFF. CDR3 DNA sequence: TGTGCCAGCAGCGCGGGACAGGGTTACAATGAGCAGTTCTTC.

This clonotype was seen ten or more times. The rearrangement links TRBV18 to TRBJ2-6; D unresolved. Germline V gene lookup returns CDR1 KGHSH and CDR2 LQKENI. V shed 0 bases and J shed 4 bases, with 7 bases lying between them. There are 15 residues in the CDR3. In DNA form, the CDR3 reads TGTGCCAGCTCACCACCGGGTATCGGGGCCAACGTCCTGACTTTC. This translates into CASSPPGIGANVLTF.

This clonotype has a count of ten or more. The chain uses TRBV20-1 and TRBJ2-7; D remains unclear. Between the trimmed V and J ends, which lost 3 bases and 6 bases, there was a span of 12 bases. CDR1 and CDR2 (germline): DFQATT, SNEGSKA (reference sequence). This CDR3 is built from 12 residues. The CDR3 DNA sequence: TGCAGTGCTAGCAGGCTGGTAAGCGAGCAGTACTTC. Its translation is CSASRLVSEQYF.

This clonotype was recorded at least ten times. V usage is TRBV20-1 and J usage is TRBJ2-1; D unclear. Germline CDR1 is DFQATT and CDR2 is SNEGSKA (reference sequence). Trimming removed 0 bases from V and 8 bases from J, with 8 bases in between. CDR3 length: 12 amino acids. The CDR3 reads CSARESADEQFF. CDR3 DNA: TGCAGTGCTAGAGAATCCGCGGATGAGCAGTTCTTC.

This clonotype was observed many times. This chain uses TRBV5-1 with TRBJ2-2; D may be TRBD1 (6 bases). The V and J ends lost 1 base and 5 bases respectively, with 9 bases between them. This CDR3 region has 14 residues. Germline-derived CDR1 and CDR2 are SGHRS and YFSETQ. For the CDR3, the DNA is TGCGCCAGCAGCTTGACAGGGTCGACCGGGGAGCTGTTTTTT. This codes for CASSLTGSTGELFF. Looking up the rest from reference TRBV5-1 and TRBJ2-2 gives the full variable domain: KAGVTQTPRYLIKTRGQQVTLSCSPISGHRSVSWYQQTPGQGLQFLFEYFSETQRNKGNFPGRFSGRQFSNSRSEMNVSTLELGDSALYLCASSLTGSTGELFFGEGSRLTVL.

Many counts were recorded for this clonotype. The rearrangement links TRBV20-1 to TRBJ2-2, with 10 bases matching TRBD2. With 5 bases clipped from V and 1 base from J, the junction kept 4 bases outside the gene matches. Germline values: CDR1 DFQATT, CDR2 SNEGSKA (reference sequence). The CDR3 consists of 15 residues. The CDR3 DNA follows: TGCAGTGCTTTACTAGCGGGATGGAACACCGGGGAGCTGTTTTTT. Translation: CSALLAGWNTGELFF.

This clonotype was seen a handful of times. The chain has TRBV2 and TRBJ2-7; 8 nucleotides agree with TRBD1. Losses at the gene ends were 8 bases for V and 2 bases for J; bases not matched to a gene: 14. CDR3 length: 16 amino acids. Germline CDR1 SNHLY, CDR2 FYNNEI. CDR3 nucleotides: TGTGCCAGCGGCGACAGGGTAGGGGGACAGGCCTACGAGCAGTACTTC. Protein product: CASGDRVGGQAYEQYF.

This clonotype was seen at least ten times. The chain recombines TRBV9 with TRBJ2-2; 12 bases fit TRBD2. V lost 0 bases to trimming and J lost 5 bases; unmatched junction nucleotides: 2. The CDR3 is 16 amino acids. Germline CDR1 and CDR2: SGDLS and YYNGEE. The CDR3 coding sequence is TGTGCCAGCAGCGTAGCAACTAGCGGGAGGACCGGGGAGCTGTTTTTT. Encoded protein: CASSVATSGRTGELFF.

In its sample, this clonotype was seen many times. J is TRBJ2-2 and V is TRBV4-3; no clear D gene. Germline V gives CDR1 LGHNA, CDR2 YSLEER. Trimming cost V 2 bases and J 0 bases, with 13 bases left between them. The CDR3 length is 17 residues. DNA for the CDR3: TGCGCCAGCAGCCAAAGCCCACAGCCAGCGAACACCGGGGAGCTGTTTTTT. Protein sequence: CASSQSPQPANTGELFF.

This clonotype has ten or more counts. This chain joins TRBV7-9 and TRBJ1-2; 7 nucleotides match TRBD1. After removal of 5 bases from V and 2 bases from J, the junction contained 5 bases not matched to a gene. Germline assignment: CDR1 SEHNR and CDR2 FQNEAQ (reference sequence). This CDR3 comprises 14 residues. DNA for the CDR3: TGTGCCAGCAGCCAACAGGGGAACAACTATGGCTACACCTTC. The encoded protein is CASSQQGNNYGYTF.

This clonotype was seen ten or more times. The chain is built from TRBV12-3 or TRBV12-4 and TRBJ2-7, with 10 bases identical to TRBD1. This CDR3 comprises 16 residues. V lost 3 bases and J lost 3; bases outside the gene matches: 8. The CDR3 reads CASSFGRQGAIYEQYF. The CDR3, as DNA: TGTGCCAGCAGTTTTGGGAGACAGGGGGCTATCTACGAGCAGTACTTC.

To note about this clonotype: A clone one base away is much larger, so this may be a read error. The V gene is TRBV4-2, the J gene TRBJ2-2; D might be TRBD1 (6 bases). Per the germline V gene, CDR1 is LGHNA and CDR2 is YNFKEQ. The CDR3 covers 18 residues. CDR3 amino acids: CAGSPPEGTPRGTGELFF. The CDR3 DNA sequence: TGTGCCGGCAGCCCCCCTGAAGGGACACCTCGGGGAACCGGGGAGCTGTTTTTT.

There are many counts of this clonotype. V and J are TRBV20-1 and TRBJ2-1; 11 nucleotides align to TRBD2. With 5 bases clipped from V and 3 bases from J, the junction kept 12 bases outside the gene matches. The CDR3 is 17 amino acids. CDR1 DFQATT and CDR2 SNEGSKA come from the germline V gene (reference sequence). This chain's CDR3 is CSAVQLTGTSGYNEQFF. Written as DNA, the CDR3 is TGCAGTGCTGTCCAACTCACCGGGACTAGCGGCTACAATGAGCAGTTCTTC.

This clonotype occurred a few times. J is TRBJ2-3 and V is TRBV5-1; D call uncertain. CDR3 length equals 14 residues. CDR1 is SGHRS and CDR2 is YFSETQ in the germline V gene. The V gene lost 0 bases and the J gene lost 3 bases, with 8 bases spanning the gap. CDR3 sequence reads: CASSLEERTDTQYF. As DNA, the CDR3 is TGCGCCAGCAGCTTGGAGGAGAGGACAGATACGCAGTATTTT.

As concerns this clonotype: This may be a read error: a much more frequent sequence differs by one nucleotide. The chain has TRBV30 and TRBJ2-3, with D maybe TRBD2 (5 bases). The CDR3 is 14 amino acids. Trimming pared 3 bases from V and 10 bases from J, leaving 20 bases between. CDR1 is GTSNPN and CDR2 is SVGIG in the germline V gene (reference sequence). The CDR3 is CAWRGLAPLDSQYF. The CDR3 DNA reads TGTGCCTGGAGGGGTCTAGCCCCGTTGGATTCGCAGTATTTT.

This clonotype came up many times. The rearrangement uses TRBV7-2 and TRBJ2-1; TRBD1 might be the D (6 bases). Germline CDR1 reads SGHTA; CDR2 reads FQGNSA. V lost 5 bases, J lost 9 bases, and 14 bases lay in between. The CDR3 extends over 13 amino acids. The CDR3 reads CASSRTGRSEQFF. The CDR3 DNA sequence: TGTGCCAGCAGCCGAACAGGGAGAAGTGAGCAGTTCTTC.

The table lists this clonotype with many counts. The chain uses TRBV7-3 and TRBJ1-1; D remains unclear. CDR1 SGHTA and CDR2 FQGTGA come from the germline V gene. Trimming left V 5 bases short and J 0 bases short, with 7 bases between. The CDR3 length is 13 residues. The CDR3 loop is CASSQQMNTEAFF. CDR3 coding DNA: TGTGCCAGCAGCCAACAAATGAACACTGAAGCTTTCTTT.